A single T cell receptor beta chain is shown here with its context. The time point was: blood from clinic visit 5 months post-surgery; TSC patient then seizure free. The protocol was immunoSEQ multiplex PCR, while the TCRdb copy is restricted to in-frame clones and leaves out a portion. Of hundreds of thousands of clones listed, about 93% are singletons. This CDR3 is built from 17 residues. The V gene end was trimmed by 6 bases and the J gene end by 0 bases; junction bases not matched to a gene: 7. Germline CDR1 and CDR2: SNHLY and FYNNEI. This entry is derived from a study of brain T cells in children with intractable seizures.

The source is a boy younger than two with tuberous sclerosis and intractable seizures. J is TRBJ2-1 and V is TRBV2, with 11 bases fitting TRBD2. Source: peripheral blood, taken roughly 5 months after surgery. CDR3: CASRGTSGQSSYNEQFF. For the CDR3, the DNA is TGTGCCAGCAGGGGGACTAGCGGACAGAGCTCCTACAATGAGCAGTTCTTC.